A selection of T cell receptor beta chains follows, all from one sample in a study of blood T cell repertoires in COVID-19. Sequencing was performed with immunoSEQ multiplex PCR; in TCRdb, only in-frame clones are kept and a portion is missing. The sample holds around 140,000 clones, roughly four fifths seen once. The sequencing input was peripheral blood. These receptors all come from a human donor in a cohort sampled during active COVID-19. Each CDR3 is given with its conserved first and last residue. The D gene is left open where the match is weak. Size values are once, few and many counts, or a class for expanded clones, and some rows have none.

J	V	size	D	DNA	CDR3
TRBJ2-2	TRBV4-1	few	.	TGCGCCAGCAGCCCCGGACGAGAACGGGGGACCGGGGAGCTGTTTTTT	CASSPGRERGTGELFF
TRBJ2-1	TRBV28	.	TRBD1	TGTGCCAGCATCAGAGCCGGGACAGCTTTCTACAATGAGCAGTTCTTC	CASIRAGTAFYNEQFF
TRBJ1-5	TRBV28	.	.	TGTGCCAGCAGTCTACAGGGCCCGAGCAATCAGCCCCAGCATTTT	CASSLQGPSNQPQHF
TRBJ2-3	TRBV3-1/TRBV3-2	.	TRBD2	TGTGCCAGCACCCGGGAGGGAAGCACAGATACGCAGTATTTT	CASTREGSTDTQYF
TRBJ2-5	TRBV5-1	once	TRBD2	TGCGCCAGCAGCTCTCCCGGGACTAGCGGGAGGGCCTGGGTAGAGACCCAGTACTTC	CASSSPGTSGRAWVETQYF
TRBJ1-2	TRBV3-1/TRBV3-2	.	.	TGTGCCAGCAGCCAGCGGGGAATTGACTATGGCTACACCTTC	CASSQRGIDYGYTF
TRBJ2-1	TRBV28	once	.	TGTGCCAGCAGGCGCAGCGGAACAACCTACAATGAGCAGTTCTTC	CASRRSGTTYNEQFF
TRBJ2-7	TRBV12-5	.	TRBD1	TGTGCTAGTGCCCCGGGACAGGGGTTTGACGAGCAGTACTTC	CASAPGQGFDEQYF
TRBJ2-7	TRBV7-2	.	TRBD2	TGTGCCAGCAGCTTACACGTCGGGACTAGCGGGAAGGCTTACGAGCAGTACTTC	CASSLHVGTSGKAYEQYF
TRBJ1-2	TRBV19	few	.	TGTGCCAGTAGTATAGGACACCCGTATGGCTACACCTTC	CASSIGHPYGYTF
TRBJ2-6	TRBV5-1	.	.	TGCGCCAGCAGCACTCGGACAGGGGCCAACGTCCTGACTTTC	CASSTRTGANVLTF
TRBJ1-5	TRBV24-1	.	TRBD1	TGTGCCACCCAGGTTTCCGGACAGGTCAATCAGCCCCAGCATTTT	CATQVSGQVNQPQHF
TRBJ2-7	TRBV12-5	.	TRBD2	TGTGCTAGTGGTTTGGCACTTGGCGGGAGGGAATCCTACGAGCAGTACTTC	CASGLALGGRESYEQYF
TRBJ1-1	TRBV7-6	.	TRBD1	TGTGCCAGCAGCTTAGCGCAGGGGGTCACTGAAGCTTTCTTT	CASSLAQGVTEAFF
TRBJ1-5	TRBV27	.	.	TGTGCCAGCAGTTTAAGGGGGAATCAGCCCCAGCATTTT	CASSLRGNQPQHF
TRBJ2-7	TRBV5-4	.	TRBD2	TGTGCCAGCAGCCGTAGCGGGAATTCTTACGAGCAGTACTTC	CASSRSGNSYEQYF
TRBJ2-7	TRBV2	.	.	TGTGCCAGCAGCGGTGGAGGGGTCGTCTCCTACGAGCAGTACTTC	CASSGGGVVSYEQYF
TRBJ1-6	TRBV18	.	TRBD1	TGTGCCAGCTCACCGGGGGACAGGGGCCGGTCACCCCTCCACTTT	CASSPGDRGRSPLHF
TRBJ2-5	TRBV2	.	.	TGTGCCAGCACTGACAGCGGATTAGGACAAGAGACCCAGTACTTC	CASTDSGLGQETQYF
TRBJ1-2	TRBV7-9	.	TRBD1	TGTGCCAGCAGCTTAATTATGGCACAGGGGTATGGCTACACCTTC	CASSLIMAQGYGYTF
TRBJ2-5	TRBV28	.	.	TGTGCCAGCAACAGGGCTTGGGGACAAGAGACCCAGTACTTC	CASNRAWGQETQYF
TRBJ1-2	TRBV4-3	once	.	TGCGCCAGCAGCCAAGGGTCAGGTCTATCTGGCTACACCTTC	CASSQGSGLSGYTF
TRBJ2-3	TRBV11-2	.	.	TGTGCCAGCAGCTTAGGGGGCACAGACACAGATACGCAGTATTTT	CASSLGGTDTDTQYF
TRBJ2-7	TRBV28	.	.	TGTGCCAGCAGTTTTCGCGCGCGGCGGAACTACGAGCAGTACTTC	CASSFRARRNYEQYF
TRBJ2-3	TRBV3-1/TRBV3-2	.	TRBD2	TGTGCCAGCAGCCAACGGTTGCGGGGGGGCCGGGATACGCAGTATTTT	CASSQRLRGGRDTQYF
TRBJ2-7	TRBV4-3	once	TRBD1	TGCGCCAGCAGCCAACAACCAGGGGGACCCTACGAGCAGTACTTC	CASSQQPGGPYEQYF
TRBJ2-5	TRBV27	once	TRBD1	TGTGCCAGTCCTCGGGACAGAGAGACCCAGTACTTC	CASPRDRETQYF
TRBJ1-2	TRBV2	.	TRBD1	TGTGCCAGCAGTGTCGGGACAGGCGAGTTTGGTGGCTACACCTTC	CASSVGTGEFGGYTF
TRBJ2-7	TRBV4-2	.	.	TGTGCCAGCAGCCGACCGGGACAAGTAATCTACGAGCAGTACTTC	CASSRPGQVIYEQYF
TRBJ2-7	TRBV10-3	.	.	TGTGCCATCAGTGAGTCACAGGGAAGGAACTCCTACGAGCAGTACTTC	CAISESQGRNSYEQYF